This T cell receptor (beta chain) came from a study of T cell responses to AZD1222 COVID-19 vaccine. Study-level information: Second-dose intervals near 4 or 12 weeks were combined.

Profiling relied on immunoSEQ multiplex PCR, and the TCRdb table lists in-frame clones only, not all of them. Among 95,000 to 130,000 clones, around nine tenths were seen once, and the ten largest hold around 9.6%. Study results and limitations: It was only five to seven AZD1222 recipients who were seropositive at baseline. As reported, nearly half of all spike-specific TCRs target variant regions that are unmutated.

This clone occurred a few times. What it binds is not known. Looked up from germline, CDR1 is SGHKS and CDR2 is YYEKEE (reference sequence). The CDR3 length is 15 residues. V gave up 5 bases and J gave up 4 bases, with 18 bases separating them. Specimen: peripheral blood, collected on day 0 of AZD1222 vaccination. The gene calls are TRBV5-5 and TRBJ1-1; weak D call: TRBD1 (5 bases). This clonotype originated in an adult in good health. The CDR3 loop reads CASSPGPGGFTEAFF. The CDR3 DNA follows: TGTGCCAGCAGTCCCGGGCCGGGGGGGTTCACTGAAGCTTTCTTT.